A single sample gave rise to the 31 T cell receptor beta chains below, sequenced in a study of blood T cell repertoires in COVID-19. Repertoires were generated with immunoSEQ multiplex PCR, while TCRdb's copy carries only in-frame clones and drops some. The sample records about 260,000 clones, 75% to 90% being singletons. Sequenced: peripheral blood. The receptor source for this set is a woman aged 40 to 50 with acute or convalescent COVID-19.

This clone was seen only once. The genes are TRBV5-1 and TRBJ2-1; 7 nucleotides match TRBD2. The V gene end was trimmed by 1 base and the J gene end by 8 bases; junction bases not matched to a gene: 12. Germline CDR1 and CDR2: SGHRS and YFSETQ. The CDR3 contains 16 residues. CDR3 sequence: CASSLTSTSHLYEQFF. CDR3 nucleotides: TGCGCCAGCAGCTTGACGTCGACTAGCCACCTATATGAGCAGTTCTTC.

The CDR3 DNA reads TGTGCCAGCAGGGCCGGGACAGGGGGCACAGATACGCAGTATTTT. Protein sequence: CASRAGTGGTDTQYF. The gene calls are TRBV6-4 and TRBJ2-3, with 10 bases identical to TRBD1. The CDR3 runs to 15 residues. Trimming took 6 bases from V and 1 from J; bases not matched to a gene: 4. Looked up from germline, CDR1 is MRHNA and CDR2 is SNTAGT.

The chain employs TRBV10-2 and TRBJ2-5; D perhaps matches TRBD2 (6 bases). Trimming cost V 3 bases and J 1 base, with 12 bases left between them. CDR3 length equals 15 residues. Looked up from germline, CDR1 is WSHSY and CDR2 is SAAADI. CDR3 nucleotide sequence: TGCGCCAGCAGTGACCTAGCGCCGCCCCAAGAGACCCAGTACTTC. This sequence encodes CASSDLAPPQETQYF.

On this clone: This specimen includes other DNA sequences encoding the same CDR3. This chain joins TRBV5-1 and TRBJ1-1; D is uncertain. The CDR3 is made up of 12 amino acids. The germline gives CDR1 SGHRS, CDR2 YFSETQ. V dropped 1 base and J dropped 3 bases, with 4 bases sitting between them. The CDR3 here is CASSLLDTEAFF. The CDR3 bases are TGCGCCAGCAGCTTGTTAGACACTGAAGCTTTCTTT.

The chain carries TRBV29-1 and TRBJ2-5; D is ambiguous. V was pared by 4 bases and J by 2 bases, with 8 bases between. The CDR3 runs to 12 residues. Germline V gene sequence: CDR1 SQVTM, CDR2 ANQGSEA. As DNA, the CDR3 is TGCAGCGTTGTGCCCGCGCAAGAGACCCAGTACTTC. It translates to CSVVPAQETQYF.

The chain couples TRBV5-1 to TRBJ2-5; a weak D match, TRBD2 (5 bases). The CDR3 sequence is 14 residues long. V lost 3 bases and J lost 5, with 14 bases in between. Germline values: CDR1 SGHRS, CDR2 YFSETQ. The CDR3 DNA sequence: TGCGCCAGCAGCTCAGGACGGGCGGGTGAGACCCAGTACTTC. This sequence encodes CASSSGRAGETQYF.

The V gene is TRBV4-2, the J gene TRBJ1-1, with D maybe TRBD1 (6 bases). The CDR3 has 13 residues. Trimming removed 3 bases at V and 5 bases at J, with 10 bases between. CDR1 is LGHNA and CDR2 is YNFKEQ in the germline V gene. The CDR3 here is CASSQGARTEAFF. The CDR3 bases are TGTGCCAGCAGCCAGGGGGCACGAACTGAAGCTTTCTTT.

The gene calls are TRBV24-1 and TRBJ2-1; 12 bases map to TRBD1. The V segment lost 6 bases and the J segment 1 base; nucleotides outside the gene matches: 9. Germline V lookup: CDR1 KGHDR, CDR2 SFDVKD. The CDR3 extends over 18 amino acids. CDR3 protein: CATSMGQGALKSYNEQFF. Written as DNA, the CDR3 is TGTGCCACCAGTATGGGACAGGGGGCGCTGAAATCCTACAATGAGCAGTTCTTC.

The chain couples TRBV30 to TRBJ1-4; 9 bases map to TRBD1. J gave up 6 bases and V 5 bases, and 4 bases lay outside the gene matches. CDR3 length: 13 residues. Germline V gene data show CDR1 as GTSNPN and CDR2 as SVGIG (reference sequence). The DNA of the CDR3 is TGTGCCTGGTGGGACAGGGTCGATGAAAAACTGTTTTTT. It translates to CAWWDRVDEKLFF.

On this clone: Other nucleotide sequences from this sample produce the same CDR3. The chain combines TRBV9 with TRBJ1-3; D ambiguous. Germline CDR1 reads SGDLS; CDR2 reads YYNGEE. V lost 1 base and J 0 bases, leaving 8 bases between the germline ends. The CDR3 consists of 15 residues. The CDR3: CASSVSGGSGNTIYF. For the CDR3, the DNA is TGTGCCAGCAGCGTATCCGGTGGCTCTGGAAACACCATATATTTT.

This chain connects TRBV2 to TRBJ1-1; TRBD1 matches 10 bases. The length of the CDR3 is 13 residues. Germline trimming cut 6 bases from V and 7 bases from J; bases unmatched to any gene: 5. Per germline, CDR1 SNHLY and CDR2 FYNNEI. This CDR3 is CASRKDRGVEAFF. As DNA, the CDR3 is TGTGCCAGCAGGAAGGACAGGGGGGTTGAAGCTTTCTTT.

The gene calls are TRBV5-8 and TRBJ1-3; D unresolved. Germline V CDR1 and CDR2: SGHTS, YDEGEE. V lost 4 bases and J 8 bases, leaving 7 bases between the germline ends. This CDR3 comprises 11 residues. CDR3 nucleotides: TGTGCCAGCAGCCCGGCGGACACCATATATTTT. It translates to CASSPADTIYF. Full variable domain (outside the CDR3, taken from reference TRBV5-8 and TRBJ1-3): EAGVTQSPTHLIKTRGQQATLRCSPISGHTSVYWYQQALGLGLQFLLWYDEGEERNRGNFPPRFSGRQFPNYSSELNVNALELEDSALYLCASSPADTIYFGEGSWLTVV.

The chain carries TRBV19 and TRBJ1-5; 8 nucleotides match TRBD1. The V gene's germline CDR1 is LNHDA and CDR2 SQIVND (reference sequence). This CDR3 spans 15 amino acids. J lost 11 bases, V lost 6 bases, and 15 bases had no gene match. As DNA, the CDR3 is TGTGCCAGTAGCATCCATGGACAGGGTGAAAGAGCCCAGCATTTT. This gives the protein CASSIHGQGERAQHF.

In nucleotides, the CDR3 is TGTGCCAGCAGCGCCCTAGAGCACAATGAGCAGTTCTTC. Translation gives CASSALEHNEQFF. The chain employs TRBV11-3 and TRBJ2-1; no clear D gene. The length of the CDR3 is 13 residues. The V gene's germline CDR1 is SGHNT and CDR2 YENEEA. V lost 5 bases and J lost 5, with 10 bases in between.

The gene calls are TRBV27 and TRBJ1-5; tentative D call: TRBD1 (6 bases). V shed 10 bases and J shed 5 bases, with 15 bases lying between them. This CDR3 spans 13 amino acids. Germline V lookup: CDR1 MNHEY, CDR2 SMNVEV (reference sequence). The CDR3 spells CAIPPWGHQPQHF. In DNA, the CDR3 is TGTGCCATCCCACCCTGGGGGCATCAGCCCCAGCATTTT.

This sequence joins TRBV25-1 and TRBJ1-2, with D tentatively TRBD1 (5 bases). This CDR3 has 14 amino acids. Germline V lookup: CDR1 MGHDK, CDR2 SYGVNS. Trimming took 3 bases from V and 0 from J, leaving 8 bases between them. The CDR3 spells CASSDVGPNYGYTF. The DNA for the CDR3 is TGTGCCAGCAGTGACGTGGGGCCTAACTATGGCTACACCTTC.

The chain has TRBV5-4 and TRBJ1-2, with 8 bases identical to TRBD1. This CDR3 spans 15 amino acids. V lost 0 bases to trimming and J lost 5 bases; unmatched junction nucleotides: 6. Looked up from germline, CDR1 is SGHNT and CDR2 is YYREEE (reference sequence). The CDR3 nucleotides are TGTGCCAGCAGCTTGGAGGCAGGGGGCAAATATGGCTACACCTTC. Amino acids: CASSLEAGGKYGYTF. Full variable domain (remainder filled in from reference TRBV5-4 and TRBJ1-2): ETGVTQSPTHLIKTRGQQVTLRCSSQSGHNTVSWYQQALGQGPQFIFQYYREEENGRGNFPPRFSGLQFPNYSSELNVNALELDDSALYLCASSLEAGGKYGYTFGSGTRLTVV.

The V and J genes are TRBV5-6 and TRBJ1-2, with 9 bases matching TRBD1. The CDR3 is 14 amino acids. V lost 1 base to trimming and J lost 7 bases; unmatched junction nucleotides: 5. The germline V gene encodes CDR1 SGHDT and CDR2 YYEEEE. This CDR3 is CASSLLQGASGYTF. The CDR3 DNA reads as TGTGCCAGCAGCTTGTTACAGGGGGCATCTGGCTACACCTTC.

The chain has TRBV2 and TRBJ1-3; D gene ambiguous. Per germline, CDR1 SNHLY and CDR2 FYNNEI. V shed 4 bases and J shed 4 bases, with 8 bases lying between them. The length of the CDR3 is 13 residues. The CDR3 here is CASSGREGNTIYF. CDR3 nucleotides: TGTGCCAGCAGTGGACGGGAGGGAAACACCATATATTTT.

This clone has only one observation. This chain's CDR3 is CASRRDSLNTEAFF. The DNA for the CDR3 is TGTGCCAGTAGACGGGACAGCTTGAACACTGAAGCTTTCTTT. The V gene is TRBV19, the J gene TRBJ1-1, with 7 bases lining up with TRBD1. CDR1 and CDR2 from the germline V gene are LNHDA and SQIVND (reference sequence). The CDR3 extends over 14 amino acids. After removal of 6 bases from V and 0 bases from J, the junction contained 4 bases not matched to a gene.

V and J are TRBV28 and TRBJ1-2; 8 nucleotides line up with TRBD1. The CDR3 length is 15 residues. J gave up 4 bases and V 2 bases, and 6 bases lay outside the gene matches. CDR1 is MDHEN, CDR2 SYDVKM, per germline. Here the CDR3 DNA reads TGTGCCAGCAGTTTAGAGACAGGGGATATCTATGGCTACACCTTC. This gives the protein CASSLETGDIYGYTF.

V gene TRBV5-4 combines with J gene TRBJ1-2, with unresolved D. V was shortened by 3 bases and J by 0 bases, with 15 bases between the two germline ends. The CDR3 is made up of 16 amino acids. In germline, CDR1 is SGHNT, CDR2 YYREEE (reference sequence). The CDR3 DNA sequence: TGTGCCAGCAGCTCCGCATATCGGGAAGCTAACTATGGCTACACCTTC. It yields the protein CASSSAYREANYGYTF.

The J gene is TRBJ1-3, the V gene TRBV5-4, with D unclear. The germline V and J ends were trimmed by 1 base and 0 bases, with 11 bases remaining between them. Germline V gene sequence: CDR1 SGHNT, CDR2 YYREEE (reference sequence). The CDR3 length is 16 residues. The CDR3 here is CASSLSAVGSGNTIYF. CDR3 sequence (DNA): TGTGCCAGCAGCTTGTCTGCGGTGGGCTCTGGAAACACCATATATTTT.

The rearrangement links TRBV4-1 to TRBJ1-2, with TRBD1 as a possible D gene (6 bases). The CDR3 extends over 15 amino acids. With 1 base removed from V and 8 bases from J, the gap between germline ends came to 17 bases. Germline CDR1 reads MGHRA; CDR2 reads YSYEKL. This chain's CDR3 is CASSQGLRGMEGYTF. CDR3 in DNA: TGCGCCAGCAGCCAAGGCCTCAGGGGAATGGAAGGCTACACCTTC.

CDR3 residues: CASSYMGTAQETQYF. The CDR3 DNA reads TGTGCCAGCAGCTACATGGGGACAGCTCAAGAGACCCAGTACTTC. This sequence joins TRBV11-1 and TRBJ2-5; 7 bases match TRBD1. Germline values: CDR1 SGHAT, CDR2 FQDESV (reference sequence). The CDR3 has 15 residues. J gave up 2 bases and V 4 bases, and 7 bases lay outside the gene matches.

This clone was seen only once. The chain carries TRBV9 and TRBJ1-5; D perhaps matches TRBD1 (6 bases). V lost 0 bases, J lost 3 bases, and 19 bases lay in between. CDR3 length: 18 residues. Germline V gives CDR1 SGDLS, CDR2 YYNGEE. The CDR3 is CASSVVRQARYLNQPQHF. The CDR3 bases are TGTGCCAGCAGCGTAGTCCGACAGGCAAGGTACCTCAATCAGCCCCAGCATTTT.

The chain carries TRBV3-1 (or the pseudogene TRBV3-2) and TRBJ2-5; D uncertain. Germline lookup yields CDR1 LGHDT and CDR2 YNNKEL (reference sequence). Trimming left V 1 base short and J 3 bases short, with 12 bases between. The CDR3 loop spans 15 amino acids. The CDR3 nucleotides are TGTGCCAGCAGCCAAGTTGGATTCAGCGAAGAGACCCAGTACTTC. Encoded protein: CASSQVGFSEETQYF.

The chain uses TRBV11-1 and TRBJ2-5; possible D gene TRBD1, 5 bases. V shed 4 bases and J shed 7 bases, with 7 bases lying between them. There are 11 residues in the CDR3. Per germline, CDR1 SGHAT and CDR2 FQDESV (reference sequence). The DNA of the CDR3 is TGTGCCAGCAGCTGGGGCGGGACCCAGTACTTC. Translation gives CASSWGGTQYF.

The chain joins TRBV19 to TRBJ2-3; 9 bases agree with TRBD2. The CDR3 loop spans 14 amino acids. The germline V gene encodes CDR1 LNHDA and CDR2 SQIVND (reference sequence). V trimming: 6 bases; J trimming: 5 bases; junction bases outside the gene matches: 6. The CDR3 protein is CASRERGAGDTQYF. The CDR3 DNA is TGTGCCAGTAGGGAGCGGGGGGCGGGAGATACGCAGTATTTT.

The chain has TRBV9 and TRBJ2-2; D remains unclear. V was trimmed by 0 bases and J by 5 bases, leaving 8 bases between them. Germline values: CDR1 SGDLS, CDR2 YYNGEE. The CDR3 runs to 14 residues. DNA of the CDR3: TGTGCCAGCAGCGTAGCGGTTTGGACCGGGGAGCTGTTTTTT. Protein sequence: CASSVAVWTGELFF.

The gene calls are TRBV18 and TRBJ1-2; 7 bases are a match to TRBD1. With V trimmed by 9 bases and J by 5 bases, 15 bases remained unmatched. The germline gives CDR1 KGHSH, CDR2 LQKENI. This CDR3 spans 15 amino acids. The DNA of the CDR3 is TGTGCCAGTTACCACGGACGAGGGGGCGGTTATGGCTACACCTTC. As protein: CASYHGRGGGYGYTF.